This entry lists 16 T cell receptor beta chains sequenced from one sample in a study of shared clonotypes between healthy human individuals. Assay: immunoSEQ multiplex PCR; the TCRdb copy retains only in-frame clones and omits some. This sample has some 2.4 million clones, with more than 85% found just once. Sequenced input: naive CD4+ T cells from PBMCs. Subset: CD45RA+ positively selected. The receptors originated from a man between 18 and 35 years old in good health. Some clones in this sample may be carry-over from other donors' samples.

This chain links TRBV19 with TRBJ2-1, with TRBD2 identical over 12 bases. Losses at the gene ends were 7 bases for V and 8 bases for J; bases not matched to a gene: 9. This CDR3 spans 15 amino acids. Germline V gives CDR1 LNHDA, CDR2 SQIVND (reference sequence). The CDR3 protein is CASTSRLAGVYEQFF. The CDR3 region has the DNA TGTGCCAGTACCTCAAGACTAGCGGGAGTGTATGAGCAGTTCTTC.

This chain links TRBV27 with TRBJ2-1; 7 nucleotides match TRBD1. The V and J ends lost 5 bases and 0 bases, in that order; junction bases with no gene match: 10. The CDR3 runs to 17 residues. Germline V gene lookup returns CDR1 MNHEY and CDR2 SMNVEV (reference sequence). The CDR3 reads CASSTLRQGSSYNEQFF. The CDR3 DNA is TGTGCCAGCAGTACCTTACGACAGGGCAGCTCCTACAATGAGCAGTTCTTC.

The chain recombines TRBV7-9 with TRBJ1-4, with TRBD1 matching 9 bases. Germline assignment: CDR1 SEHNR and CDR2 FQNEAQ (reference sequence). CDR3 length: 18 amino acids. The V gene end was trimmed by 5 bases and the J gene end by 1 base; junction bases not matched to a gene: 11. CDR3 protein: CASSLTRGQGKTNEKLFF. CDR3 nucleotide sequence: TGTGCCAGCAGCCTTACCCGAGGACAGGGGAAAACTAATGAAAAACTGTTTTTT.

This rearrangement joins TRBV18 to TRBJ2-7, with D possibly matching TRBD1 (5 bases). From germline, CDR1 is KGHSH and CDR2 LQKENI. Trimming shortened V by 6 bases and J by 0 bases, and 15 bases separated the two germline ends. This CDR3 region has 15 residues. The CDR3 loop is CASSRQPGNSYEQYF. The CDR3 nucleotides read TGTGCCAGCTCCCGCCAACCAGGGAACTCCTACGAGCAGTACTTC. The variable domain in full, with the rest retrieved from reference TRBV18 and TRBJ2-7, is NAGVMQNPRHLVRRRGQEARLRCSPMKGHSHVYWYRQLPEEGLKFMVYLQKENIIDESGMPKERFSAEFPKEGPSILRIQQVVRGDSAAYFCASSRQPGNSYEQYFGPGTRLTVT.

J is TRBJ1-3 and V is TRBV28; D possibly corresponds to TRBD1 (5 bases). Germline values: CDR1 MDHEN, CDR2 SYDVKM. V lost 4 bases, J lost 4 bases, and 8 bases lay in between. The CDR3 loop spans 13 amino acids. The CDR3 bases are TGTGCCAGCAGTTCCGGGGGGGGAAACACCATATATTTT. Translating gives CASSSGGGNTIYF.

The chain employs TRBV5-6 and TRBJ2-1, with D perhaps being TRBD1 or TRBD2 (5 bases each). Germline V gene lookup returns CDR1 SGHDT and CDR2 YYEEEE. The CDR3 has 14 amino acids. Trimming cost V 3 bases and J 8 bases, with 15 bases left between them. CDR3 protein: CASSSWLRGDEQFF. The CDR3 nucleotides are TGTGCCAGCAGCTCGTGGCTGAGGGGCGATGAGCAGTTCTTC.

The chain uses TRBV5-4 and TRBJ1-2; D remains unclear. V was cut by 0 bases and J by 6 bases, with 9 bases left in between. Germline values: CDR1 SGHNT, CDR2 YYREEE (reference sequence). The CDR3 covers 13 residues. CDR3 residues: CASSLGGSDGYTF. The CDR3 DNA follows: TGTGCCAGCAGCTTGGGAGGTTCAGATGGCTACACCTTC.

The rearrangement joins TRBV5-1 to TRBJ2-1, with TRBD2 identical over 11 bases. Losses at the gene ends were 0 bases for V and 8 bases for J; bases not matched to a gene: 4. From germline, CDR1 is SGHRS and CDR2 YFSETQ. This CDR3 region has 15 residues. The CDR3 loop is CASSLDLAGGYEQFF. As DNA, the CDR3 is TGCGCCAGCAGCTTGGATCTAGCGGGAGGTTATGAGCAGTTCTTC. The full variable domain, rest sourced from reference TRBV5-1 and TRBJ2-1, is KAGVTQTPRYLIKTRGQQVTLSCSPISGHRSVSWYQQTPGQGLQFLFEYFSETQRNKGNFPGRFSGRQFSNSRSEMNVSTLELGDSALYLCASSLDLAGGYEQFFGPGTRLTVL.

The chain combines TRBV28 with TRBJ2-3, with D possibly TRBD2 on 6 matching bases. CDR1 is MDHEN and CDR2 is SYDVKM in the germline V gene. CDR3 length: 14 amino acids. V lost 4 bases, J lost 2 bases, and 10 bases lay in between. The CDR3: CASSSGGTTDTQYF. CDR3 bases: TGTGCCAGCAGTTCGGGCGGGACCACAGATACGCAGTATTTT.

The chain carries TRBV29-1 and TRBJ2-1, with TRBD2 as a possible D gene (5 bases). CDR3 length equals 15 residues. Trimming pared 3 bases from V and 2 bases from J, leaving 14 bases between. The germline gives CDR1 SQVTM, CDR2 ANQGSEA. CDR3 DNA: TGCAGCGTTGACCGAGGGCGGGCAACCTACAATGAGCAGTTCTTC. This sequence encodes CSVDRGRATYNEQFF.

This clone occurred once. The chain combines TRBV4-1 with TRBJ1-5; D is unresolved. CDR3 length: 17 amino acids. V was clipped by 1 base and J by 0 bases, with 13 bases between them. The germline V gene has CDR1 MGHRA and CDR2 YSYEKL. The CDR3 DNA sequence: TGCGCCAGCAGCCAAGTAGTTTTAGGCTATAGCAATCAGCCCCAGCATTTT. Translating gives CASSQVVLGYSNQPQHF.

The CDR3 here is CASSQTSGSHYEQYF. The DNA of the CDR3 is TGTGCCAGCAGCCAAACCAGCGGAAGCCACTACGAGCAGTACTTC. The J gene is TRBJ2-7, the V gene TRBV4-2; weak D call: TRBD2 (5 bases). CDR3 size: 15 residues. CDR1 is LGHNA and CDR2 is YNFKEQ in the germline V gene. Trimming stripped 2 bases from V and 3 bases from J, with 14 bases between.

DNA for the CDR3: TGCGCCAGCAGTGGACAGCTACAAGAGACCCAGTACTTC. Its protein is CASSGQLQETQYF. The chain combines TRBV10-1 with TRBJ2-5; maybe TRBD1 (5 bases). This CDR3 contains 13 residues. Germline V gene lookup returns CDR1 WNHNN and CDR2 SYGVQD (reference sequence). V shed 4 bases and J shed 2 bases, with 8 bases lying between them.

The gene calls are TRBV18 and TRBJ1-1; a weak D match, TRBD1 (5 bases). This CDR3 is 14 amino acids long. Trimming left V 4 bases short and J 1 base short, with 10 bases between. In germline, CDR1 is KGHSH, CDR2 LQKENI. In nucleotides, the CDR3 is TGTGCCAGCTCACGGGGGACGGGGAACACTGAAGCTTTCTTT. Translating it yields CASSRGTGNTEAFF. Filled out from reference TRBV18 and TRBJ1-1, the complete variable domain reads NAGVMQNPRHLVRRRGQEARLRCSPMKGHSHVYWYRQLPEEGLKFMVYLQKENIIDESGMPKERFSAEFPKEGPSILRIQQVVRGDSAAYFCASSRGTGNTEAFFGQGTRLTVV.

This clone has just one count. J is TRBJ2-1 and V is TRBV28, with 7 nucleotides matching TRBD1. CDR1 is MDHEN and CDR2 is SYDVKM in the germline V gene. Germline trimming cut 2 bases from V and 4 bases from J; bases unmatched to any gene: 23. The CDR3 is 21 residues long. CDR3 nucleotide sequence: TGTGCCAGCAGTTTACGCAGACCCGGGACAGCTCGGCTAGTAGGGTACAATGAGCAGTTCTTC. Translated, it gives CASSLRRPGTARLVGYNEQFF.

The genes are TRBV9 and TRBJ2-6; 12 bases are shared with TRBD2. CDR1 is SGDLS and CDR2 is YYNGEE in the germline V gene. J gave up 5 bases and V 4 bases, and 7 bases lay outside the gene matches. The CDR3 spans 17 residues. CDR3 DNA: TGTGCCAGCAGCCCCGGACTAGCGGGATTCAGGGCCAACGTCCTGACTTTC. Residues: CASSPGLAGFRANVLTF. The full variable domain, with the rest looked up from reference TRBV9 and TRBJ2-6, is DSGVTQTPKHLITATGQRVTLRCSPRSGDLSVYWYQQSLDQGLQFLIQYYNGEERAKGNILERFSAQQFPDLHSELNLSSLELGDSALYFCASSPGLAGFRANVLTFGAGSRLTVL.